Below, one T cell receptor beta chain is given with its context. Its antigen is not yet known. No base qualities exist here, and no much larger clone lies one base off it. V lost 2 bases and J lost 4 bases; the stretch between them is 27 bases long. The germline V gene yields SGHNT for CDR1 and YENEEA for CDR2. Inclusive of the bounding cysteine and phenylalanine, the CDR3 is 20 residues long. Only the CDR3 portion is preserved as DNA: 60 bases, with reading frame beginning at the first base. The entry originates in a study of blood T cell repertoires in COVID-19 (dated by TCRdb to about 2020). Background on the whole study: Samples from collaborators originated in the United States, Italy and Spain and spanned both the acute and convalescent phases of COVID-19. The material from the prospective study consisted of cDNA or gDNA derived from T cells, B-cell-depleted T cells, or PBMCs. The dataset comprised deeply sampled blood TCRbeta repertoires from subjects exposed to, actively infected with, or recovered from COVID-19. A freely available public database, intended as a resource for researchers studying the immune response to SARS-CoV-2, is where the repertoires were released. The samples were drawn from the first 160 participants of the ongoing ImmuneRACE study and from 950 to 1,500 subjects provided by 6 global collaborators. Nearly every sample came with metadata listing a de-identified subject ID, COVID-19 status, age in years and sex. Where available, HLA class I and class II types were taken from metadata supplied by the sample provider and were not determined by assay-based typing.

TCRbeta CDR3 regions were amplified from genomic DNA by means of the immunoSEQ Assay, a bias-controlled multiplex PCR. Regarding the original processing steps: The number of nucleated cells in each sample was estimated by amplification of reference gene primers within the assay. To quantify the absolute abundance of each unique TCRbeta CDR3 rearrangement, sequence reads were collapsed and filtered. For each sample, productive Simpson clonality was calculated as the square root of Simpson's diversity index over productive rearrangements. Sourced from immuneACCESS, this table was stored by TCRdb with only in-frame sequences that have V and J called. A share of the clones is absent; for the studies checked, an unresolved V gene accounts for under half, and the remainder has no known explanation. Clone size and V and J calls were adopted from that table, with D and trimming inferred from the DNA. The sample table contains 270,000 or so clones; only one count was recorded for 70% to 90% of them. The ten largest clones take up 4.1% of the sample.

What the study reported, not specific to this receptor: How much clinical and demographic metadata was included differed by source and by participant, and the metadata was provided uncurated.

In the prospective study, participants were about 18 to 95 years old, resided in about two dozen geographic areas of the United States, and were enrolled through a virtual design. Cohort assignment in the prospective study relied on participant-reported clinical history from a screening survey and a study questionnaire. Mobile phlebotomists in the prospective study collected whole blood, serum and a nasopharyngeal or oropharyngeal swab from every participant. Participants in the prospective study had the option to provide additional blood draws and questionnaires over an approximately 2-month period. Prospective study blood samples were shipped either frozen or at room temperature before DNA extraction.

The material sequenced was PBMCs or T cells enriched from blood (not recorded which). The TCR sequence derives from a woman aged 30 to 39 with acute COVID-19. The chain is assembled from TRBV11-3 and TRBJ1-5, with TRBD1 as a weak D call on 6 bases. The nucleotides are TGTGCCAGCAGCTTACAAGGGCACAGGGTCGCGTGGGTTAGGAATCAGCCCCAGCATTTT. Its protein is CASSLQGHRVAWVRNQPQHF. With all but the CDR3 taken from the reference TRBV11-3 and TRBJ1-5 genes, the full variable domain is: EAGVVQSPRYKIIEKKQPVAFWCNPISGHNTLYWYLQNLGQGPELLIRYENEEAVDDSQLPKDRFSAERLKGVDSTLKIQPAELGDSAVYLCASSLQGHRVAWVRNQPQHFGDGTRLSIL.